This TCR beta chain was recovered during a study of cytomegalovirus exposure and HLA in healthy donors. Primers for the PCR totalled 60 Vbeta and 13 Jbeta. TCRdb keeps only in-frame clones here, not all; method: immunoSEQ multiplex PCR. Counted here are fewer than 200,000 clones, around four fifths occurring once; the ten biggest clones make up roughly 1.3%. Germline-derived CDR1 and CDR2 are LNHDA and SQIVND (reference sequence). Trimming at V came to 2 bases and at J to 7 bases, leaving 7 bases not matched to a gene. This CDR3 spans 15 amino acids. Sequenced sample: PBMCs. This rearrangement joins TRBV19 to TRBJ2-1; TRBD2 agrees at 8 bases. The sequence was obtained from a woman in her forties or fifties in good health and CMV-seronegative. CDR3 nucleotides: TGTGCCAGTAGTATATTCAGCGGGAGCGGGAATGAGCAGTTCTTC. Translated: CASSIFSGSGNEQFF. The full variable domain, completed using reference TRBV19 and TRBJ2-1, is DGGITQSPKYLFRKEGQNVTLSCEQNLNHDAMYWYRQDPGQGLRLIYYSQIVNDFQKGDIAEGYSVSREKKESFPLTVTSAQKNPTAFYLCASSIFSGSGNEQFFGPGTRLTVL.